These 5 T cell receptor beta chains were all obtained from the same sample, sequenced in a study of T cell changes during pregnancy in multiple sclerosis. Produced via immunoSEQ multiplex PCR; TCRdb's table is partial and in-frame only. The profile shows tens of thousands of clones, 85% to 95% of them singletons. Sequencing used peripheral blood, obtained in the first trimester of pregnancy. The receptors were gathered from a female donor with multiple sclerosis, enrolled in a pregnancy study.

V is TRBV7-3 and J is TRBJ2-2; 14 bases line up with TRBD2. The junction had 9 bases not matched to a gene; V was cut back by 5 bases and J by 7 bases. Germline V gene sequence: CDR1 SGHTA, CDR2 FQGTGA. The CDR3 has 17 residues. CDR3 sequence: CASSANGLAGGRGELFF. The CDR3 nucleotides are TGTGCCAGCAGCGCAAACGGACTAGCGGGAGGACGCGGGGAGCTGTTTTTT.

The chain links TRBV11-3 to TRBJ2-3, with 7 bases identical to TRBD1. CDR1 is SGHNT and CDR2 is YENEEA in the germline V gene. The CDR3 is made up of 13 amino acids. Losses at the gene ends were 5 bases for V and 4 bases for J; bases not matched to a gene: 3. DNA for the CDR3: TGTGCCAGCAGCCCCGGGACAGCAGATACGCAGTATTTT. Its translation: CASSPGTADTQYF.

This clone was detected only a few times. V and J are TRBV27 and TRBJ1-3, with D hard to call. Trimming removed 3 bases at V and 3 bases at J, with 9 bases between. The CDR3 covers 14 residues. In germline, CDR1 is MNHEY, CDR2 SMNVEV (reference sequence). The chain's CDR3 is CASSFRGDGNTIYF. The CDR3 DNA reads TGTGCCAGCAGTTTTCGGGGAGATGGAAACACCATATATTTT.

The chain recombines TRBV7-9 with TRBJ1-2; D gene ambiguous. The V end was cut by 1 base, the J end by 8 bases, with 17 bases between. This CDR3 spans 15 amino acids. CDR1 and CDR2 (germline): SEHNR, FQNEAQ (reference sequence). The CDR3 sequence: CASSLVPEGIGGYTF. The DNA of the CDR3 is TGTGCCAGCAGCTTAGTCCCGGAGGGTATCGGCGGCTACACCTTC.

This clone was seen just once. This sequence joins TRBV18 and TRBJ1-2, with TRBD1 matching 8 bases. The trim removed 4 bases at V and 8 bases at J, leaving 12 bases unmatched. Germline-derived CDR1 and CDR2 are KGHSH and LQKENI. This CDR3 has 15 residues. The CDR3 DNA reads TGTGCCAGCTCACTAGGGACAGGCCCTTGGGAAGGCTACACCTTC. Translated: CASSLGTGPWEGYTF.